What follows are 12 T cell receptor beta chains derived from one specimen sequenced in a study of cytomegalovirus exposure and HLA in healthy donors. PCR amplification relied on 60 Vbeta primers (plus 13 Jbeta primers). Clones were sequenced by immunoSEQ multiplex PCR, and TCRdb holds only the in-frame ones, with some missing. In the table there are about 140,000 clones, over 70% of which are singletons. What was sequenced was PBMCs. The receptors derive from a man younger than 40 in good health and CMV-seronegative.

With respect to this clone: The junction departs from germline at one end; a sequencing error may be responsible. This chain uses TRBV18 with TRBJ1-5, with 10 positions matching TRBD1. Germline V gene lookup returns CDR1 KGHSH and CDR2 LQKENI. This CDR3 comprises 12 residues. The CDR3 nucleotides are TGTGCCAGCTCACCCGGACAGGGGGTGTACGAGTGG. This gives the protein CASSPGQGVYEW.

A few counts support this clone. The chain has TRBV9 and TRBJ2-1, with D maybe TRBD2 (5 bases). Trimming removed 4 bases from V and 7 bases from J, with 12 bases in between. The CDR3 extends over 13 amino acids. CDR1 is SGDLS, CDR2 YYNGEE, per germline. CDR3 amino acids: CASSRSGGNEQFF. CDR3 coding DNA: TGTGCCAGCAGCAGATCCGGAGGTAATGAGCAGTTCTTC. The variable domain in full, completed from reference TRBV9 and TRBJ2-1, reads DSGVTQTPKHLITATGQRVTLRCSPRSGDLSVYWYQQSLDQGLQFLIQYYNGEERAKGNILERFSAQQFPDLHSELNLSSLELGDSALYFCASSRSGGNEQFFGPGTRLTVL.

The chain is built from TRBV30 and TRBJ2-5; TRBD2 matches 12 bases. The V and J ends lost 2 bases and 1 base, in that order; junction bases with no gene match: 5. This CDR3 region has 16 residues. Germline V gives CDR1 GTSNPN, CDR2 SVGIG (reference sequence). The CDR3 DNA reads TGTGCCTGGAGTCCCTGGACTAGCGGGATCCAAGAGACCCAGTACTTC. Translated, it gives CAWSPWTSGIQETQYF.

The chain combines TRBV28 with TRBJ1-4; perhaps TRBD1 as D (6 bases). Trimming took 4 bases from V and 6 from J, leaving 9 bases between them. CDR3 length: 13 amino acids. Germline CDR1 is MDHEN and CDR2 is SYDVKM. The CDR3 reads CASSSGQYEKLFF. CDR3 nucleotides: TGTGCCAGCAGTTCCGGACAGTATGAAAAACTGTTTTTT. Drawing the rest from reference TRBV28 and TRBJ1-4, the complete variable domain is DVKVTQSSRYLVKRTGEKVFLECVQDMDHENMFWYRQDPGLGLRLIYFSYDVKMKEKGDIPEGYSVSREKKERFSLILESASTNQTSMYLCASSSGQYEKLFFGSGTQLSVL.

The CDR3 nucleotides read TGTGCCACCAGCAGAGTGGGACAGGGCAATTCACCCCTCCACTTT. Protein sequence: CATSRVGQGNSPLHF. V is TRBV15 and J is TRBJ1-6; 9 bases fit TRBD1. Unmatched junction bases numbered 2, after V lost 1 base and J lost 7 bases. This CDR3 contains 15 residues. Looked up from germline, CDR1 is LNHNV and CDR2 is YYDKDF (reference sequence).

The gene calls are TRBV13 and TRBJ2-3, with TRBD2 matching 7 bases. Germline CDR1 and CDR2: PRHDT and FYEKMQ (reference sequence). V lost 5 bases and J lost 1; bases outside the gene matches: 9. The CDR3 runs 16 residues. This chain's CDR3 is CASSGGPGGGTDTQYF. The CDR3 DNA reads as TGTGCCAGCAGCGGGGGTCCGGGAGGTGGCACAGATACGCAGTATTTT.

The chain joins TRBV27 to TRBJ2-1, with TRBD1 identical over 10 bases. The V gene end was trimmed by 8 bases and the J gene end by 6 bases; junction bases not matched to a gene: 13. The length of the CDR3 is 16 residues. Germline CDR1 and CDR2: MNHEY and SMNVEV (reference sequence). The CDR3 region is CASGMTGGLFRNEQFF. DNA for the CDR3: TGTGCCAGCGGGATGACAGGGGGCCTCTTTCGCAATGAGCAGTTCTTC.

This clone was observed a few times. This chain joins TRBV10-2 and TRBJ1-2; D gene unclear. Germline CDR1 is WSHSY and CDR2 is SAAADI. This CDR3 spans 14 amino acids. V shed 4 bases and J shed 0 bases, with 9 bases lying between them. For the CDR3, the DNA is TGCGCCAGCAGTGGGGAGCCGACTAACTATGGCTACACCTTC. Residues: CASSGEPTNYGYTF.

CDR3 amino acids: CASSLAGLAGPIRTDTQYF. For the CDR3, the DNA is TGTGCCAGCAGCTTAGCGGGACTAGCGGGACCTATCCGCACAGATACGCAGTATTTT. V gene TRBV7-6 combines with J gene TRBJ2-3, with 13 bases lining up with TRBD2. The CDR3 contains 19 residues. CDR1 and CDR2 (germline): SGHVS, FNYEAQ. V was pared by 0 bases and J by 1 base, with 7 bases of the junction left unmatched.

This sequence joins TRBV5-4 and TRBJ1-1; D is unclear. The ends were cut back, 4 bases at V and 1 base at J, with 8 bases in the middle. The CDR3 sequence is 13 residues long. Germline lookup yields CDR1 SGHNT and CDR2 YYREEE (reference sequence). The CDR3 DNA follows: TGTGCCAGCAGCGGCGGAACGAACACTGAAGCTTTCTTT. This encodes CASSGGTNTEAFF.

The rearrangement uses TRBV25-1 and TRBJ1-5, with D perhaps TRBD1 (5 bases). This CDR3 is 15 amino acids long. The germline V gene has CDR1 MGHDK and CDR2 SYGVNS. V was trimmed by 3 bases and J by 9 bases, leaving 18 bases between them. CDR3 amino acids: CASSDTTVPSWPQHF. The DNA of the CDR3 is TGTGCCAGCAGTGACACGACAGTTCCGTCCTGGCCCCAGCATTTT. The full variable domain, in which reference TRBV25-1 and TRBJ1-5 provide the parts outside the CDR3, is EADIYQTPRYLVIGTGKKITLECSQTMGHDKMYWYQQDPGMELHLIHYSYGVNSTEKGDLSSESTVSRIRTEHFPLTLESARPSHTSQYLCASSDTTVPSWPQHFGDGTRLSIL.

This chain joins TRBV28 and TRBJ2-7; TRBD1 aligns across 10 bases. V lost 6 bases, J lost 6 bases, and 11 bases stayed unmatched. This CDR3 is 15 amino acids long. The germline gives CDR1 MDHEN, CDR2 SYDVKM. The CDR3, as DNA: TGTGCCAGCAGCCCAACCGGGACAGGGGTACTCGAGCAGTACTTC. Its protein is CASSPTGTGVLEQYF. The full variable domain, rest sourced from reference TRBV28 and TRBJ2-7, is DVKVTQSSRYLVKRTGEKVFLECVQDMDHENMFWYRQDPGLGLRLIYFSYDVKMKEKGDIPEGYSVSREKKERFSLILESASTNQTSMYLCASSPTGTGVLEQYFGPGTRLTVT.